Following are 27 T cell receptor beta chains from one sample sequenced in a study of OX40 agonist ivuxolimab in advanced cancers. The protocol used for the library was the immunoSEQ multiplex PCR assay. In TCRdb, the immuneACCESS table is reduced to in-frame sequences with V and J assigned. These tables do not hold every clone; where another copy was compared, an unresolved V gene accounts for under half, and the others remain unexplained. Within this sample are tens of thousands of clones, with roughly 90% of them counted one time only. The leading ten clones occupy under 65% of the sample. Sequences were derived from CD4+ or CD8+ T cells sorted from blood, sampled in a trial of the OX40 agonist ivuxolimab. Every receptor here comes from an adult with an advanced solid tumor such as melanoma, head and neck, liver or kidney cancer.

The chain employs TRBV9 and TRBJ1-2, with D hard to call. The germline V gene encodes CDR1 SGDLS and CDR2 YYNGEE. CDR3 size: 16 residues. V was trimmed by 0 bases and J by 8 bases, leaving 20 bases between them. The CDR3 nucleotides are TGTGCCAGCAGCGTAGGTGGGCGAGTTGAGGTAGGGGGCTACACCTTC. Protein product: CASSVGGRVEVGGYTF.

V usage is TRBV9 and J usage is TRBJ2-5; no firm D call. V dropped 0 bases and J dropped 3 bases, with 12 bases sitting between them. The CDR3 extends over 15 amino acids. Germline loops: CDR1 SGDLS, CDR2 YYNGEE. For the CDR3, the DNA is TGTGCCAGCAGCGTAGAGGGCCAAAACGAAGAGACCCAGTACTTC. Its protein is CASSVEGQNEETQYF.

In this sample, this clone turned up once. The rearrangement uses TRBV2 and TRBJ2-3, with D maybe TRBD2 (6 bases). Germline V gene sequence: CDR1 SNHLY, CDR2 FYNNEI. The V gene lost 4 bases and the J gene lost 2 bases, with 13 bases spanning the gap. This CDR3 is built from 15 residues. The CDR3 nucleotides are TGTGCCAGCAGTGGTAGCGGACCTAACACAGATACGCAGTATTTT. This encodes CASSGSGPNTDTQYF.

The rearrangement links TRBV7-2 to TRBJ2-7, with 9 bases identical to TRBD1. Germline loops: CDR1 SGHTA, CDR2 FQGNSA. This CDR3 region has 15 residues. J lost 7 bases, V lost 6 bases, and 13 bases had no gene match. The CDR3 reads CASRHPGQGTPEQYF. CDR3 coding DNA: TGTGCCAGCAGACATCCGGGACAGGGTACACCTGAGCAGTACTTC.

This chain connects TRBV5-6 to TRBJ1-4; D is uncertain. V gave up 2 bases and J gave up 5 bases, with 4 bases separating them. Germline CDR1 SGHDT, CDR2 YYEEEE. This CDR3 contains 12 residues. The CDR3 DNA reads TGTGCCAGCAGCTTCTTCAATGAAAAACTGTTTTTT. It translates to CASSFFNEKLFF. The complete variable domain, with remaining parts taken from reference TRBV5-6 and TRBJ1-4, reads DAGVTQSPTHLIKTRGQQVTLRCSPKSGHDTVSWYQQALGQGPQFIFQYYEEEERQRGNFPDRFSGHQFPNYSSELNVNALLLGDSALYLCASSFFNEKLFFGSGTQLSVL.

The chain recombines TRBV4-1 with TRBJ1-1; D gene unclear. The CDR3 is made up of 14 amino acids. Germline V gives CDR1 MGHRA, CDR2 YSYEKL. The V end was cut by 5 bases, the J end by 0 bases, with 10 bases between. The CDR3 is CASSIRQLNTEAFF. Written as DNA, the CDR3 is TGCGCCAGCAGCATCCGGCAGCTGAACACTGAAGCTTTCTTT.

The DNA of the CDR3 is TGTGCCAGCAGTCCTACAGGGGGCGGAAACACCATATATTTT. Translating gives CASSPTGGGNTIYF. This sequence joins TRBV28 and TRBJ1-3; 9 nucleotides line up with TRBD1. The CDR3 totals 14 residues. V was clipped by 5 bases and J by 4 bases; unmatched bases: 3. CDR1 is MDHEN, CDR2 SYDVKM, per germline.

V gene TRBV7-9 combines with J gene TRBJ2-3, with 9 positions matching TRBD1. From germline, CDR1 is SEHNR and CDR2 FQNEAQ (reference sequence). The CDR3 runs to 16 residues. V gave up 4 bases and J gave up 1 base; unmatched junction bases: 6. The CDR3 DNA is TGTGCCAGCAGCTCAAACCGGGACAGGGGCACAGATACGCAGTATTTT. This codes for CASSSNRDRGTDTQYF.

V and J are TRBV7-9 and TRBJ2-3; 9 nucleotides match TRBD1. The CDR3 contains 15 residues. In germline, CDR1 is SEHNR, CDR2 FQNEAQ (reference sequence). The ends lost 7 bases at V and 3 bases at J; junction bases unmatched: 8. CDR3: CASTLWDRETDTQYF. The CDR3 DNA sequence: TGTGCCAGCACCCTATGGGACAGGGAAACAGATACGCAGTATTTT. Full variable domain (outside the CDR3, taken from reference TRBV7-9 and TRBJ2-3): DTGVSQNPRHKITKRGQNVTFRCDPISEHNRLYWYRQTLGQGPEFLTYFQNEAQLEKSRLLSDRFSAERPKGSFSTLEIQRTEQGDSAMYLCASTLWDRETDTQYFGPGTRLTVL.

This chain links TRBV4-3 with TRBJ2-1; the match to TRBD1 covers 10 bases. The CDR3 has 15 residues. With 1 base clipped from V and 6 bases from J, the junction kept 3 bases outside the gene matches. Germline values: CDR1 LGHNA, CDR2 YSLEER. CDR3 amino acids: CASSQAGTGANEQFF. In DNA, the CDR3 is TGCGCCAGCAGCCAAGCGGGGACAGGGGCCAATGAGCAGTTCTTC.

V and J are TRBV19 and TRBJ2-3, with D unresolved. V lost 10 bases to trimming and J lost 7 bases, with 15 bases between them. The CDR3 has 12 residues. CDR1 and CDR2 (germline): LNHDA, SQIVND (reference sequence). The CDR3 loop is CATRTVGYTQYF. The CDR3 DNA reads TGTGCCACTCGGACCGTGGGTTATACGCAGTATTTT.

The chain combines TRBV27 with TRBJ1-1; 9 nucleotides line up with TRBD1. Germline values: CDR1 MNHEY, CDR2 SMNVEV (reference sequence). The V segment lost 4 bases and the J segment 7 bases; nucleotides outside the gene matches: 7. The CDR3 totals 14 residues. The CDR3 sequence is CASSSGTGKGEAFF. The CDR3 DNA sequence: TGTGCCAGCAGTTCCGGGACAGGGAAGGGTGAAGCTTTCTTT.

The chain employs TRBV5-8 and TRBJ1-5; D is perhaps TRBD1 (5 bases). The germline V gene has CDR1 SGHTS and CDR2 YDEGEE. CDR3 length: 14 residues. Trimming pared 5 bases from V and 3 bases from J, leaving 12 bases between. The CDR3, as DNA: TGTGCCAGCAGGCGGGGCGGGGCCAATCAGCCCCAGCATTTT. Amino acids: CASRRGGANQPQHF. Variable domain in full (rest from reference TRBV5-8 and TRBJ1-5): EAGVTQSPTHLIKTRGQQATLRCSPISGHTSVYWYQQALGLGLQFLLWYDEGEERNRGNFPPRFSGRQFPNYSSELNVNALELEDSALYLCASRRGGANQPQHFGDGTRLSIL.

The chain recombines TRBV5-1 with TRBJ2-3; D could derive from TRBD1 or TRBD2 (6 bases each). This CDR3 contains 16 residues. V was shortened by 1 base and J by 1 base, with 13 bases between the two germline ends. The germline V gene encodes CDR1 SGHRS and CDR2 YFSETQ. The CDR3 protein is CASSLYGGRGTDTQYF. CDR3 sequence (DNA): TGCGCCAGCAGCTTGTATGGGGGGCGCGGCACAGATACGCAGTATTTT.

The V and J genes are TRBV7-9 and TRBJ2-3; 9 nucleotides match TRBD1. The CDR3 is made up of 18 amino acids. The junction had 13 bases not matched to a gene; V was cut back by 6 bases and J by 0 bases. The germline V gene has CDR1 SEHNR and CDR2 FQNEAQ (reference sequence). CDR3 in DNA: TGTGCCAGCAGACCCAAAATTCCCGGGACAGGGAGCACAGATACGCAGTATTTT. It encodes CASRPKIPGTGSTDTQYF. The full variable domain, with the rest looked up from reference TRBV7-9 and TRBJ2-3, is DTGVSQNPRHKITKRGQNVTFRCDPISEHNRLYWYRQTLGQGPEFLTYFQNEAQLEKSRLLSDRFSAERPKGSFSTLEIQRTEQGDSAMYLCASRPKIPGTGSTDTQYFGPGTRLTVL.

The chain recombines TRBV19 with TRBJ1-1; D remains unclear. Looked up from germline, CDR1 is LNHDA and CDR2 is SQIVND (reference sequence). Trimming removed 3 bases at V and 4 bases at J, with 9 bases between. This CDR3 has 13 residues. The CDR3 nucleotides are TGTGCCAGTAGTATGGAGACTTTCACTGAAGCTTTCTTT. This sequence encodes CASSMETFTEAFF.

The gene calls are TRBV6-1 and TRBJ1-2; no reliable D call. Germline V CDR1 and CDR2: MNHNS, SASEGT. V was cut by 1 base and J by 6 bases, with 3 bases left in between. This CDR3 contains 11 residues. CDR3 DNA sequence: TGTGCCAGCAGTGAAGGTAATGGCTACACCTTC. This encodes CASSEGNGYTF.

The chain carries TRBV5-8 and TRBJ2-7; TRBD2 matches at 7 bases. Germline V CDR1 and CDR2: SGHTS, YDEGEE. This CDR3 has 16 residues. V dropped 3 bases and J dropped 5; count of bases not matched to a gene: 14. CDR3 nucleotides: TGTGCCAGCAGCTCCGGGACTAACCCTGTTACCCACGAGCAGTACTTC. Translating it yields CASSSGTNPVTHEQYF.

This sequence joins TRBV6-5 and TRBJ2-6; D is undetermined. Germline CDR1 and CDR2: MNHEY and SVGAGI. The V end lost 8 bases, the J end lost 2 bases, and 10 bases lay between the germline ends. The CDR3 contains 14 residues. The CDR3 DNA sequence: TGTGCCAGCGAAGGGTCCACTGGGGCCAACGTCCTGACTTTC. It is translated as CASEGSTGANVLTF.

This chain connects TRBV7-2 to TRBJ2-7; the D gene is possibly TRBD2 (6 bases). The V end was cut by 5 bases, the J end by 1 base, with 18 bases between. The CDR3 contains 16 residues. Germline assignment: CDR1 SGHTA and CDR2 FQGNSA. This CDR3 is CASSPSGGARSYEQYF. CDR3 nucleotides: TGTGCCAGCAGCCCCTCCGGCGGGGCCAGGTCCTACGAGCAGTACTTC.

The chain couples TRBV30 to TRBJ1-6, with D maybe TRBD1 (5 bases). The CDR3 has 15 residues. Germline V lookup: CDR1 GTSNPN, CDR2 SVGIG (reference sequence). Trimming shortened V by 4 bases and J by 2 bases, and 12 bases separated the two germline ends. The CDR3 DNA sequence: TGTGCCTGGACCTCAGGAGGGGCCTATAATTCACCCCTCCACTTT. Translated: CAWTSGGAYNSPLHF.

V gene TRBV27 combines with J gene TRBJ2-5; maybe TRBD1 (6 bases). The CDR3 has 14 residues. Trimming stripped 2 bases from V and 4 bases from J, with 11 bases between. Germline-derived CDR1 and CDR2 are MNHEY and SMNVEV (reference sequence). This CDR3 reads CASSLTGTIETQYF. The CDR3 nucleotides are TGTGCCAGCAGTTTAACAGGGACCATAGAGACCCAGTACTTC.

V gene TRBV28 combines with J gene TRBJ1-5; D is perhaps TRBD1 (6 bases). The CDR3 is made up of 16 amino acids. The germline V gene encodes CDR1 MDHEN and CDR2 SYDVKM. Between the trimmed V and J ends, which lost 2 bases and 2 bases, there was a span of 13 bases. The CDR3 spells CASSLGSGAGNQPQHF. Written as DNA, the CDR3 is TGTGCCAGCAGTTTAGGATCGGGGGCCGGCAATCAGCCCCAGCATTTT. The complete variable domain, with remaining parts taken from reference TRBV28 and TRBJ1-5, reads DVKVTQSSRYLVKRTGEKVFLECVQDMDHENMFWYRQDPGLGLRLIYFSYDVKMKEKGDIPEGYSVSREKKERFSLILESASTNQTSMYLCASSLGSGAGNQPQHFGDGTRLSIL.

The rearrangement joins TRBV7-3 to TRBJ2-3; tentative D call: TRBD2 (7 bases). Germline CDR1 SGHTA, CDR2 FQGTGA. Trimming pared 2 bases from V and 0 bases from J, leaving 9 bases between. This CDR3 is built from 15 residues. In DNA form, the CDR3 reads TGTGCCAGCAGCTTAGCGGGGGCTAGCACAGATACGCAGTATTTT. Encoded protein: CASSLAGASTDTQYF.

The chain has TRBV28 and TRBJ1-5, with 8 bases lining up with TRBD1. Per germline, CDR1 MDHEN and CDR2 SYDVKM. CDR3 length: 15 amino acids. With V trimmed by 8 bases and J by 0 bases, 6 bases remained unmatched. The CDR3 sequence is CASAWTGNSNQPQHF. DNA of the CDR3: TGTGCCAGCGCATGGACAGGGAATAGCAATCAGCCCCAGCATTTT.

V and J are TRBV7-2 and TRBJ2-7; D is undetermined. Trimming removed 1 base from V and 1 base from J, with 14 bases in between. Per germline, CDR1 SGHTA and CDR2 FQGNSA. This CDR3 spans 16 amino acids. CDR3 residues: CASSLGRLLYSYEQYF. Here the CDR3 DNA reads TGTGCCAGCAGCTTAGGCCGGCTCCTATATTCCTACGAGCAGTACTTC. The entire variable domain, with the rest obtained from reference TRBV7-2 and TRBJ2-7, is as follows: GAGVSQSPSNKVTEKGKDVELRCDPISGHTALYWYRQSLGQGLEFLIYFQGNSAPDKSGLPSDRFSAERTGGSVSTLTIQRTQQEDSAVYLCASSLGRLLYSYEQYFGPGTRLTVT.

This clone is a singleton in its sample. The chain is built from TRBV27 and TRBJ2-7; D may correspond to TRBD1 or TRBD2 (5 bases each). The V gene lost 5 bases and the J gene lost 3 bases, with 11 bases spanning the gap. The CDR3 length is 13 residues. CDR1 is MNHEY and CDR2 is SMNVEV in the germline V gene (reference sequence). DNA of the CDR3: TGTGCCAGCAGTCCCGGGGCCTTCTACGAGCAGTACTTC. It specifies CASSPGAFYEQYF.